This T cell receptor beta chain emerged from a study of cytomegalovirus exposure and HLA in healthy donors. Findings and caveats of the study: Fewer N-insertions (relative to the roughly 630-donor mean) were reportedly seen in an Asian-associated ancestry cluster in a later analysis. As a later analysis showed, several of the most significant clusters appeared to be linked to common viral pathogens.

Regarding this clone: Antigen unknown.

Primers for the PCR totalled 60 Vbeta and 13 Jbeta. Only in-frame clones appear in the TCRdb table, and some are missing; sequencing was by immunoSEQ multiplex PCR. In all, the sample yields 75,000 to 100,000 clones. The TCR was taken from a woman in her sixties in good health and CMV-seronegative. The sequenced sample consisted of PBMCs.

DNA for the CDR3: TGTGCCAGCAGGGGACAGGGGCTAGGCGAGCAGTACTTC. Protein sequence: CASRGQGLGEQYF. The V call is TRBV2, the J call TRBJ2-7; 10 nucleotides align to TRBD1. Germline V gene sequence: CDR1 SNHLY, CDR2 FYNNEI. J was trimmed by 6 bases and V by 6 bases; bases with no gene match: 5. This CDR3 is 13 amino acids long.